Following are 10 T cell receptor beta chains from one sample sequenced in a study of OX40 agonist ivuxolimab in advanced cancers. Receptor amplification or capture employed the immunoSEQ multiplex PCR assay. TCRdb provides this immuneACCESS table in a form limited to in-frame rearrangements. Some clones are lacking; in checked studies, under half of them reflect an unresolved V gene, and why the rest are absent is not known. This sample has roughly 81,000 clones in its table, and approximately 93% of those were observed once. Together, the top ten hold approximately 11% of the sample. The sample consisted of CD4+ or CD8+ T cells sorted from blood, taken in a trial of the OX40 agonist ivuxolimab. These receptors were obtained from an adult with an advanced solid tumor such as melanoma, head and neck, liver or kidney cancer.

This chain joins TRBV29-1 and TRBJ2-3; D unclear. Trimming pared 3 bases from V and 6 bases from J, leaving 7 bases between. Germline V gene lookup returns CDR1 SQVTM and CDR2 ANQGSEA. This CDR3 is 11 amino acids long. Here the CDR3 reads CSVDGLDTQYF. The CDR3 bases are TGCAGCGTTGATGGTCTGGATACGCAGTATTTT.

CDR3 amino acids: CASSAGTSGSYEQYF. In DNA, the CDR3 is TGTGCCAGCAGCGCCGGGACTAGCGGGAGTTACGAGCAGTACTTC. The chain carries TRBV7-6 and TRBJ2-7, with TRBD2 identical over 14 bases. This CDR3 is 15 amino acids long. The germline gives CDR1 SGHVS, CDR2 FNYEAQ. Trimming at V came to 5 bases and at J to 4 bases, leaving 4 bases not matched to a gene.

The V gene is TRBV7-9, the J gene TRBJ1-1; tentatively, D is TRBD1 (5 bases). Germline CDR1 is SEHNR and CDR2 is FQNEAQ (reference sequence). The CDR3 contains 16 residues. V shed 5 bases and J shed 1 base, with 17 bases lying between them. The CDR3 DNA sequence: TGTGCCAGCAGCCCGCAGGGACCGACCGGGAACACTGAAGCTTTCTTT. Translation: CASSPQGPTGNTEAFF.

The chain combines TRBV11-2 with TRBJ2-7; D ambiguous. Germline lookup yields CDR1 SGHAT and CDR2 FQNNGV. The CDR3 sequence is 12 residues long. V gave up 5 bases and J gave up 2 bases, with 7 bases separating them. The CDR3, as DNA: TGTGCCAGCAGCCCAGATCCCTACGAGCAGTACTTC. It yields the protein CASSPDPYEQYF.

The chain recombines TRBV28 with TRBJ2-3; tentatively, D is TRBD2 (6 bases). There are 14 residues in the CDR3. In germline, CDR1 is MDHEN, CDR2 SYDVKM. The V and J ends lost 2 bases and 9 bases respectively, with 15 bases between them. This chain's CDR3 is CASSLRVARDTQYF. As DNA, the CDR3 is TGTGCCAGCAGTTTAAGGGTGGCGCGGGACACGCAGTATTTT. Drawing the rest from reference TRBV28 and TRBJ2-3, the complete variable domain is DVKVTQSSRYLVKRTGEKVFLECVQDMDHENMFWYRQDPGLGLRLIYFSYDVKMKEKGDIPEGYSVSREKKERFSLILESASTNQTSMYLCASSLRVARDTQYFGPGTRLTVL.

The chain employs TRBV10-3 and TRBJ2-2, with 8 bases lining up with TRBD2. V lost 5 bases to trimming and J lost 3 bases; unmatched junction nucleotides: 8. Germline CDR1 ENHRY, CDR2 SYGVKD. The CDR3 runs 16 residues. The CDR3 reads CAISTPGLVYTGELFF. As DNA, the CDR3 is TGTGCCATCAGTACCCCGGGACTAGTTTACACCGGGGAGCTGTTTTTT.

V usage is TRBV5-1 and J usage is TRBJ2-1; D call uncertain. The ends were cut back, 0 bases at V and 0 bases at J, with 10 bases in the middle. This CDR3 comprises 16 residues. Germline V lookup: CDR1 SGHRS, CDR2 YFSETQ. CDR3 DNA: TGCGCCAGCAGCTTGGTAGGGTCCTTCTCCTACAATGAGCAGTTCTTC. This sequence encodes CASSLVGSFSYNEQFF.

This chain connects TRBV6-4 to TRBJ2-7; 7 bases are a match to TRBD1. Unmatched junction bases numbered 12, after V lost 5 bases and J lost 5 bases. The CDR3 extends over 15 amino acids. CDR1 and CDR2 from the germline V gene are MRHNA and SNTAGT. The CDR3 protein is CASSQRDSPYDEQYF. The CDR3 nucleotides are TGTGCCAGCAGTCAAAGGGACAGCCCCTACGACGAGCAGTACTTC.

The V call is TRBV11-2, the J call TRBJ2-7; D not certain. The CDR3 extends over 16 amino acids. Germline lookup yields CDR1 SGHAT and CDR2 FQNNGV. Trimming stripped 2 bases from V and 7 bases from J, with 21 bases between. CDR3 loop: CASSLRVAAVVGEQYF. The CDR3 nucleotides read TGTGCCAGCAGCTTACGGGTCGCGGCCGTCGTGGGAGAGCAGTACTTC.

This rearrangement joins TRBV7-6 to TRBJ1-1; no firm D call. The CDR3 is 16 amino acids. Germline loops: CDR1 SGHVS, CDR2 FNYEAQ. The V and J ends lost 7 bases and 3 bases respectively, with 21 bases between them. The CDR3 here is CASKPPARTGYTEAFF. The CDR3 region has the DNA TGTGCCAGCAAACCCCCGGCCAGGACGGGTTACACTGAAGCTTTCTTT.